The present T cell receptor (beta chain) was sequenced within a study of blood T cell repertoires in COVID-19. Losses at the gene ends were 3 bases for V and 2 bases for J; bases not matched to a gene: 13. Germline V gene lookup returns CDR1 SGHTA and CDR2 FQGNSA. The length of the CDR3 is 18 residues. Sequencing used immunoSEQ multiplex PCR; TCRdb keeps in-frame clones, though not all of them. Seen here are tens of thousands of clones, around 86% observed once, and the top ten hold approximately 15%. What was sequenced was peripheral blood. The receptor was isolated from a human donor in a cohort sampled during active COVID-19. The chain employs TRBV7-2 and TRBJ2-5; 9 bases map to TRBD2. DNA of the CDR3: TGTGCCAGCAGCTTCTATTTCATAGCGGGAGTCGATCAAGAGACCCAGTACTTC. It yields the protein CASSFYFIAGVDQETQYF. Full variable domain (remainder filled in from reference TRBV7-2 and TRBJ2-5): GAGVSQSPSNKVTEKGKDVELRCDPISGHTALYWYRQSLGQGLEFLIYFQGNSAPDKSGLPSDRFSAERTGGSVSTLTIQRTQQEDSAVYLCASSFYFIAGVDQETQYFGPGTRLLVL.